Following are 30 T cell receptor beta chains from one sample sequenced in a study of blood T cells in healthy people across ages. A second roughly 7 to 12 cycle PCR used barcoded and J-beta primers. TCRdb re-called the 5' RACE reads with MiXCR, one entry per CDR3 protein. The sample contains 1.8 million or so distinct CDR3 sequences, roughly two fifths of which appear only once. Sequences were obtained from blood. The origin of the receptors is a human donor in good health.

This chain links TRBV9 with TRBJ1-1; possible D gene TRBD1, 5 bases. Trimming stripped 6 bases from V and 4 bases from J, with 10 bases between. In germline, CDR1 is SGDLS, CDR2 YYNGEE. This CDR3 is built from 12 residues. The CDR3 protein is CASTGEGTEAFF. As DNA, the CDR3 is TGTGCCAGCACGGGGGAAGGCACTGAAGCTTTCTTT.

The V call is TRBV6-6, the J call TRBJ1-1; 9 bases map to TRBD1. J gave up 1 base and V 5 bases, and 8 bases lay outside the gene matches. Germline CDR1 reads MNHNY; CDR2 reads SVGAGI (reference sequence). This CDR3 contains 16 residues. CDR3 DNA: TGTGCCAGCAGTATCGGACAGGGGAGGGCGAACACTGAAGCTTTCTTT. Its protein is CASSIGQGRANTEAFF.

This clonotype has just a few counts. This chain connects TRBV4-1 to TRBJ2-1, with a weak D call TRBD2 (5 bases). Deletions cut 3 bases from V and 8 bases from J, with 11 bases between. The CDR3 totals 13 residues. Germline V gene lookup returns CDR1 MGHRA and CDR2 YSYEKL. Here the CDR3 reads CASSQREHDEQFF. DNA for the CDR3: TGCGCCAGCAGCCAGAGGGAACACGATGAGCAGTTCTTC.

This clonotype was seen a few times. The chain carries TRBV4-1 and TRBJ2-3; the match to TRBD1 covers 8 bases. CDR1 and CDR2 (germline): MGHRA, YSYEKL. The CDR3 has 18 amino acids. The junction had 10 bases not matched to a gene; V was cut back by 0 bases and J by 2 bases. The CDR3 sequence: CASSQDTGGFQDTDTQYF. CDR3 coding DNA: TGCGCCAGCAGCCAAGACACAGGGGGATTTCAGGACACAGATACGCAGTATTTT.

This clonotype was seen once. At one of its ends the junction is not consistent with the germline gene, which may arise from a read error. The rearrangement uses TRBV4-2 and TRBJ2-1, with TRBD1 as a possible D gene (5 bases). This CDR3 has 18 residues. Germline V gene lookup returns CDR1 LGHNA and CDR2 YNFKEQ. The CDR3 region is CASSQDPVGQVAYSEQFF. The DNA of the CDR3 is TGTGCCAGCAGCCAAGATCCGGTGGGGCAGGTGGCCTACAGTGAGCAGTTCTTC.

As DNA, the CDR3 is TGTGCTAGTGGTTGGAGCCAGGGACAGGGGGCCACAGATACGCAGTATTTT. Translation: CASGWSQGQGATDTQYF. The chain is built from TRBV12-5 and TRBJ2-3; 12 nucleotides line up with TRBD1. The CDR3 sequence is 17 residues long. Germline V gene sequence: CDR1 LGHNT, CDR2 FRNRAP. The V and J ends lost 4 bases and 2 bases, in that order; junction bases with no gene match: 7.

Note on this clonotype: A read error may explain this, as a much larger clone is one base away. Here the CDR3 reads CSARDRAGFNEQYF. CDR3 nucleotide sequence: TGCAGTGCTAGAGATCGGGCAGGGTTTAATGAGCAGTACTTC. The chain carries TRBV20-1 and TRBJ2-4; perhaps TRBD1 as D (5 bases). V lost 0 bases to trimming and J lost 13 bases, with 19 bases between them. CDR3 length: 14 residues. Germline V gives CDR1 DFQATT, CDR2 SNEGSKA (reference sequence).

The gene calls are TRBV5-1 and TRBJ2-4; 8 positions match TRBD1. CDR3 length: 15 amino acids. Trimming cost V 0 bases and J 6 bases; bases outside gene matches: 5. Looked up from germline, CDR1 is SGHRS and CDR2 is YFSETQ. The CDR3 loop reads CASSLVSGTGNIQYF. For the CDR3, the DNA is TGCGCCAGCAGCTTGGTCTCCGGGACAGGAAACATTCAGTACTTC.

To note about this clonotype: The germline gene is not matched at one end of the junction; a read error may be the cause. V gene TRBV5-5 combines with J gene TRBJ2-1, with TRBD2 matching over 7 bases. Germline CDR1 reads SGHKS; CDR2 reads YYEKEE (reference sequence). There are 15 residues in the CDR3. CDR3 DNA: TGTGCCAACAGCCTGTCGGCGGGGGTGTACAATGAGCAGTTCTTC. Protein product: CANSLSAGVYNEQFF.

This clonotype was seen only a few times. The chain recombines TRBV20-1 with TRBJ2-7; D may be TRBD1 (6 bases). Germline-derived CDR1 and CDR2 are DFQATT and SNEGSKA (reference sequence). The CDR3 spans 12 residues. V lost 3 bases and J lost 8, with 14 bases in between. The CDR3 loop is CSASSQGMKQYF. DNA for the CDR3: TGCAGTGCTAGTTCCCAGGGGATGAAGCAGTACTTC.

A few counts support this clonotype. The chain carries TRBV12-3 or TRBV12-4 and TRBJ1-5; D gene ambiguous. Deletions cut 8 bases from V and 1 base from J, with 18 bases between. The CDR3 loop spans 16 amino acids. This chain's CDR3 is CASAQSTIMSNQPQHF. CDR3 in DNA: TGTGCCAGCGCCCAGAGTACAATTATGAGCAATCAGCCCCAGCATTTT.

This clonotype was detected only a few times. V gene TRBV12-3 or TRBV12-4 combines with J gene TRBJ1-2; D is unresolved. Trimming cost V 5 bases and J 5 bases, with 18 bases left between them. The CDR3 is 15 amino acids. The CDR3 reads CASSPAGQLEYGYTF. The CDR3 region has the DNA TGTGCCAGCAGTCCGGCAGGCCAGCTCGAGTATGGCTACACCTTC.

In regard to this clonotype: Possible read error: a much larger clone is one base away. The chain combines TRBV25-1 with TRBJ2-5, with D maybe TRBD1 (5 bases). This CDR3 has 13 amino acids. Germline CDR1 reads MGHDK; CDR2 reads SYGVNS. CDR3 sequence reads: CASSERGRETLYF. In DNA, the CDR3 is TGTGCCAGCAGTGAAAGGGGCCGTGAGACCCTGTACTTC.

This clonotype was detected only a few times. The chain joins TRBV5-5 to TRBJ2-7; 8 bases are a match to TRBD1. Germline CDR1 is SGHKS and CDR2 is YYEKEE (reference sequence). With V trimmed by 3 bases and J by 6 bases, 17 bases remained unmatched. This CDR3 is 17 amino acids long. CDR3 bases: TGTGCCAGCAGCTCCGTGTATGGCCGCAGGGGGCTGGTCGAGCAGTACTTC. Translation gives CASSSVYGRRGLVEQYF. Combining the CDR3 with reference TRBV5-5 and TRBJ2-7 gives the whole variable domain DAGVTQSPTHLIKTRGQQVTLRCSPISGHKSVSWYQQVLGQGPQFIFQYYEKEERGRGNFPDRFSARQFPNYSSELNVNALLLGDSALYLCASSSVYGRRGLVEQYFGPGTRLTVT.

This clonotype was seen a few times. The genes are TRBV6-2 or TRBV6-3 and TRBJ1-2, with TRBD1 matching 9 bases. This CDR3 has 15 amino acids. V trimming: 5 bases; J trimming: 3 bases; junction bases outside the gene matches: 7. Germline loops: CDR1 MNHEY, CDR2 SVGEGT. The CDR3 sequence is CASSPSGTGYYGYTF. CDR3 nucleotide sequence: TGTGCCAGCAGTCCCTCCGGGACAGGGTACTATGGCTACACCTTC.

This clonotype was seen only a few times. V gene TRBV29-1 combines with J gene TRBJ2-3, with 9 bases matching TRBD2. The germline V gene has CDR1 SQVTM and CDR2 ANQGSEA. The CDR3 contains 15 residues. The V and J ends lost 4 bases and 1 base, in that order; junction bases with no gene match: 6. CDR3 DNA: TGCAGCGTTGCTGGTCCTAGCGGGGGCACAGATACGCAGTATTTT. Translated: CSVAGPSGGTDTQYF.

The J gene is TRBJ2-1, the V gene TRBV7-9; TRBD2 agrees at 8 bases. The CDR3 length is 13 residues. Trimming cost V 11 bases and J 5 bases; bases outside gene matches: 8. CDR1 SEHNR and CDR2 FQNEAQ come from the germline V gene (reference sequence). This chain's CDR3 is CAGLSGGNNEQFF. The CDR3 bases are TGTGCCGGCTTGAGCGGGGGTAACAATGAGCAGTTCTTC.

A few counts support this clonotype. The chain recombines TRBV15 with TRBJ2-7; D is undetermined. V lost 5 bases and J 2 bases, leaving 13 bases between the germline ends. Germline assignment: CDR1 LNHNV and CDR2 YYDKDF (reference sequence). The CDR3 is 14 residues long. DNA of the CDR3: TGTGCCACCAGCCCAGGTTCCGCTACCTACGAGCAGTACTTC. This sequence encodes CATSPGSATYEQYF.

V usage is TRBV7-2 and J usage is TRBJ1-1; D gene ambiguous. The CDR3 has 14 amino acids. Germline lookup yields CDR1 SGHTA and CDR2 FQGNSA. Trimming shortened V by 4 bases and J by 7 bases, and 16 bases separated the two germline ends. CDR3 region: CASSSEPVRREAFF. The CDR3 coding sequence is TGTGCCAGCAGCTCTGAGCCGGTCCGTCGTGAAGCTTTCTTT.

As concerns this clonotype: One end of the junction does not line up with germline, which may come from a read error. V gene TRBV20-1 combines with J gene TRBJ2-1; 8 bases match TRBD1. Germline assignment: CDR1 DFQATT and CDR2 SNEGSKA (reference sequence). The CDR3 extends over 14 amino acids. As DNA, the CDR3 is TGCAGTGTTAGATCCGGGACAGGCTACAATGAGCAGTTCTTC. Protein product: CSVRSGTGYNEQFF.

This clonotype was seen once. This chain uses TRBV7-2 with TRBJ1-1; D is perhaps TRBD1 (6 bases). V shed 2 bases and J shed 3 bases, with 10 bases lying between them. CDR1 is SGHTA, CDR2 FQGNSA, per germline. This CDR3 is built from 14 residues. In DNA form, the CDR3 reads TGTGCCAGCAGCTTAATCTACAGGGACACTGAAGCTTTCTTT. Protein product: CASSLIYRDTEAFF.

The rearrangement uses TRBV12-3 or TRBV12-4 and TRBJ1-5; maybe TRBD1 (6 bases). Between the trimmed V and J ends, which lost 5 bases and 0 bases, there was a span of 14 bases. The CDR3 is 16 amino acids. The CDR3 is CASSTTGMDSNQPQHF. CDR3 bases: TGTGCCAGCAGTACCACAGGGATGGATAGCAATCAGCCCCAGCATTTT.

V usage is TRBV6-5 and J usage is TRBJ2-5, with 9 positions matching TRBD2. V dropped 2 bases and J dropped 9; count of bases not matched to a gene: 4. The CDR3 length is 13 residues. CDR1 and CDR2 from the germline V gene are MNHEY and SVGAGI. The CDR3 DNA is TGTGCCAGCAGTTACGTGGCGGGGGGGCCCCAGTACTTC. This encodes CASSYVAGGPQYF.

This clonotype showed up just a few times. The chain uses TRBV15 and TRBJ1-2; D gene uncertain. V lost 3 bases to trimming and J lost 0 bases, with 11 bases between them. This CDR3 contains 15 residues. Per germline, CDR1 LNHNV and CDR2 YYDKDF (reference sequence). The CDR3 reads CATSSILGPNYGYTF. The CDR3 coding sequence is TGTGCCACCAGCAGCATTTTGGGTCCTAACTATGGCTACACCTTC.

The rearrangement joins TRBV15 to TRBJ2-1; 7 nucleotides line up with TRBD1. Germline trimming cut 3 bases from V and 6 bases from J; bases unmatched to any gene: 17. This CDR3 spans 18 amino acids. CDR1 is LNHNV and CDR2 is YYDKDF in the germline V gene (reference sequence). The CDR3 loop is CATSSSLLLQGLGNEQFF. In DNA, the CDR3 is TGTGCCACCAGCAGTTCCCTACTATTACAGGGGCTGGGCAATGAGCAGTTCTTC. The full variable domain, its missing parts supplied by reference TRBV15 and TRBJ2-1, is DAMVIQNPRYQVTQFGKPVTLSCSQTLNHNVMYWYQQKSSQAPKLLFHYYDKDFNNEADTPDNFQSRRPNTSFCFLDIRSPGLGDTAMYLCATSSSLLLQGLGNEQFFGPGTRLTVL.

Comment on this clonotype: One end of the junction does not line up with germline, which may come from a read error. V is TRBV19 and J is TRBJ2-6, with 12 bases fitting TRBD1. The CDR3 has 16 amino acids. Germline V gene sequence: CDR1 LNHDA, CDR2 SQIVND (reference sequence). CDR3 coding DNA: TGTGCCAGTAGCGGGACAGGGGGCTCTGGGGCCGACGTCCGGACTTTC. Translating gives CASSGTGGSGADVRTF.

This chain joins TRBV6-5 and TRBJ2-7; a weak D match, TRBD2 (6 bases). The germline V gene encodes CDR1 MNHEY and CDR2 SVGAGI. CDR3 length: 14 amino acids. V was shortened by 2 bases and J by 5 bases, with 13 bases between the two germline ends. CDR3 nucleotide sequence: TGTGCCAGCAGTTACGGCCCGGGGGAGGACGAGCAGTACTTC. It encodes CASSYGPGEDEQYF.

This clonotype was picked up a small number of times. The V and J genes are TRBV28 and TRBJ1-2; D unresolved. The germline V and J ends were trimmed by 6 bases and 5 bases, with 10 bases remaining between them. CDR3 length: 12 residues. Per germline, CDR1 MDHEN and CDR2 SYDVKM. CDR3 coding DNA: TGTGCCAGCAGCTCAATTAGTTATGGCTACACCTTC. This codes for CASSSISYGYTF.

This clonotype was seen a handful of times. The gene calls are TRBV3-1 and TRBJ2-7; either TRBD1 or TRBD2 may supply D (5 bases each). This CDR3 contains 17 residues. Germline V CDR1 and CDR2: LGHDT, YNNKEL (reference sequence). The germline V and J ends were trimmed by 1 base and 0 bases, with 16 bases remaining between them. CDR3 in DNA: TGTGCCAGCAGCCAAGGGGCGAGGGGCTATACCTCCTACGAGCAGTACTTC. It is translated as CASSQGARGYTSYEQYF.

The chain carries TRBV3-1 and TRBJ2-1; possibly TRBD1 or TRBD2 for D (5 bases each). Germline V gene sequence: CDR1 LGHDT, CDR2 YNNKEL (reference sequence). Trimming removed 3 bases from V and 10 bases from J, with 19 bases in between. This CDR3 has 15 amino acids. CDR3: CASSQGTITQEEQFF. For the CDR3, the DNA is TGTGCCAGCAGCCAGGGGACCATCACGCAGGAAGAGCAGTTCTTC.